The present TCR beta chain was sequenced within a study of STAT5B mutations in CD4+ large granular lymphocyte leukemia (dated by TCRdb to between 2020 and 2023). With respect to the entire study: Among the healthy controls, the CDR3 'QG' motif was associated with a particular HLA allele. The purity of purified fractions was confirmed by flow cytometry on FACSCanto II or FACSVerse to exceed 95% among lymphocytes. The study compared the TCRbeta repertoires of patients with CD4+ T-cell large granular lymphocyte leukemia against the TCRbeta repertoires of healthy blood donors.

General conclusions and limits of the study: TRBV06-family usage was enriched among the top patient clones (8/27) compared with healthy controls (2/35). The data were not HLA-matched, and the relatively small sample size could explain the higher clonality seen in CD4+ compared with CD8+ T-LGLL. Each patient's main leukemic clonotypes were private, but around 25% of these clonotypes showed up at low frequency in the non-leukemic repertoires of other patients. Compared with healthy CD4+ repertoires, CD4-sorted patient repertoires appeared more clonal, and this difference remained even after the putative leukemic clones were removed.

A distance of 16 bases separates the germline ends of V and J, which lose 7 bases and 4 bases respectively. CDR1 and CDR2 were assigned from the germline V gene as SNHLY and FYNNEI. There are 15 amino acids in the CDR3, from cysteine to phenylalanine inclusive. The DNA shown is the 45-base CDR3, in frame from base 1. As concerns this clone: This clone's antigen is unknown. Base qualities are not at hand, and no much larger clone is one base apart.

The healthy control group was made up of 40 or so blood donors, and the Finnish Red Cross blood service supplied their buffy coats. All TCR-sequenced material derived from peripheral blood: patient blood samples and healthy donor buffy coats. Ficoll-Hypaque gradient centrifugation was used to isolate peripheral blood mononuclear cells. Magnetic purification was used to isolate CD4+ cells from the buffy coats of the healthy controls. The Gentra Puregene Cell and Tissue kit was used to extract genomic DNA, and a Qubit 2.0 fluorometer was used to measure the amount of genomic DNA. The immunoSEQ assay at survey resolution was applied to genomic DNA for sequencing of TCRbeta rearrangements. Per the original workflow: In the TCR sequencing data, the lowest productive clonotype frequency that could be detected was 2.59 x 10-5. Analyses included only productive TCRbeta rearrangements, meaning complete and in-frame sequences. Clonality for each sample was calculated as Simpson clonality in the immunoSEQ Analyzer version 3.0. Clones were categorized by frequency as very rare, small, medium, large (1-20%) or hyperexpanded (>20%). OLGA 1.2.3 estimated generation probabilities, VDJtools produced V-gene circos plots, VDJdb was queried for specificities, and GLIPH identified CDR3 motifs. As stored in TCRdb, this immuneACCESS dataset retains in-frame rearrangements with V and J assigned. A fraction of the clones does not appear; measured against another copy, unresolved V genes explain less than half of the discrepancy, and the remainder lacks a known reason. V, J and clone size were drawn from that table, and D and trimming were deduced from the DNA. Recorded for this sample are 25,000 to 35,000 clones; less than 75% of them occurred a single time. 0.4% to 0.5% of the sample is in the top ten clones.

The sequencing input was CD4+ T cells from blood buffy coats. The receptor chain draws on TRBV2 and TRBJ2-2; TRBD1 might be the D gene, on 6 matching bases. The receptor comes from a human donor in good health. The DNA reads TGTGCCAGCAAGAAGGCAGGGGATGGCACCGGGGAGCTGTTTTTT. This sequence encodes CASKKAGDGTGELFF.